This T cell receptor (beta chain) was identified during a study of blood T cell repertoires in COVID-19. Recovered status applied to Cohort 3 donors who had two consecutive negative PCRs. It also applied to those with clearance or with symptom resolution. Germline CDR1 reads MRHNA; CDR2 reads SNTAGT. V dropped 2 bases and J dropped 0 bases, with 8 bases sitting between them. CDR3 length: 15 residues. Here immunoSEQ multiplex PCR was the method, and the copy in TCRdb shows in-frame clones only, minus some. The data hold about 170,000 clones, with approximately 80% observed a single time. The material sequenced was PBMCs or T cells enriched from blood (not recorded which). This TCR derives from a man between 50 and 59 years old who had recovered from COVID-19. The chain joins TRBV6-4 to TRBJ1-5; unclear D gene. This CDR3 reads CASSDREYSNQPQHF. The CDR3 coding sequence is TGTGCCAGCAGTGACAGGGAGTATAGCAATCAGCCCCAGCATTTT.